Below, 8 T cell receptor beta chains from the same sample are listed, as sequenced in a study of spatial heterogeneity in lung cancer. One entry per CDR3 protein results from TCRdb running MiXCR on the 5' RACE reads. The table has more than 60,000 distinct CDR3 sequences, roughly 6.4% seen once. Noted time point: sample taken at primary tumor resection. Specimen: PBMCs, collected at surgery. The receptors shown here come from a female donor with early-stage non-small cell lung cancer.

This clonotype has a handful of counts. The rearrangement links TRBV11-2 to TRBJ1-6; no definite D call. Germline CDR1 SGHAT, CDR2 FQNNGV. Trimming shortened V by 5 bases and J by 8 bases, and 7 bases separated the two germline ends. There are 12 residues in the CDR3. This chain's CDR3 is CASSGSDSPLHF. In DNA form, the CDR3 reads TGTGCCAGCAGCGGGAGTGATTCACCCCTCCACTTT.

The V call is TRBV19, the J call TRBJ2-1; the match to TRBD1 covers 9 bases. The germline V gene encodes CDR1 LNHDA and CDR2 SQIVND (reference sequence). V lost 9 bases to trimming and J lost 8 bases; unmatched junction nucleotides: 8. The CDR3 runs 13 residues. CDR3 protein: CASSGTGKDEQFF. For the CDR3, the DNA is TGTGCCAGCTCCGGGACAGGGAAGGATGAGCAGTTCTTC.

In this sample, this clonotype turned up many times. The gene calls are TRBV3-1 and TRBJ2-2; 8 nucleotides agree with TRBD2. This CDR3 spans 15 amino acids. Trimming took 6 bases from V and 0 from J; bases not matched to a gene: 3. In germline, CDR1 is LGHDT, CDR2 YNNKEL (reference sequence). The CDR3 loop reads CASRYGGANTGELFF. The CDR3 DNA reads TGTGCCAGCAGGTACGGGGGGGCGAACACCGGGGAGCTGTTTTTT.

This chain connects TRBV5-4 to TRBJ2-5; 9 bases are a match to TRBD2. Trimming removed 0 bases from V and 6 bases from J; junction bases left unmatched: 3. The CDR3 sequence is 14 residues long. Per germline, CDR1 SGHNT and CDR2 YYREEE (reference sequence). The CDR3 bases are TGTGCCAGCAGCTTGGATAGCGGGGGAAAGACCCAGTACTTC. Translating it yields CASSLDSGGKTQYF. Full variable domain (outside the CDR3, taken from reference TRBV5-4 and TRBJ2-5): ETGVTQSPTHLIKTRGQQVTLRCSSQSGHNTVSWYQQALGQGPQFIFQYYREEENGRGNFPPRFSGLQFPNYSSELNVNALELDDSALYLCASSLDSGGKTQYFGPGTRLLVL.

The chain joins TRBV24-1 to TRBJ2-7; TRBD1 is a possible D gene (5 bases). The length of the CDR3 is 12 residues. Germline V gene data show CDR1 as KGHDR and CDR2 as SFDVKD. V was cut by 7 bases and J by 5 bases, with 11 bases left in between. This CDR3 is CATSAGRHEQYF. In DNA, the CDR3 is TGTGCCACCAGCGCAGGGCGCCACGAGCAGTACTTC.

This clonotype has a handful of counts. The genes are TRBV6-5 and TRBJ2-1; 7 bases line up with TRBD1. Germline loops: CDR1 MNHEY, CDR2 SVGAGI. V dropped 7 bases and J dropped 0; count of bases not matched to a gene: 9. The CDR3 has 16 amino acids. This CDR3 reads CASKARTGSSYNEQFF. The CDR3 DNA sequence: TGTGCCAGCAAAGCCCGGACAGGCAGCTCCTACAATGAGCAGTTCTTC.

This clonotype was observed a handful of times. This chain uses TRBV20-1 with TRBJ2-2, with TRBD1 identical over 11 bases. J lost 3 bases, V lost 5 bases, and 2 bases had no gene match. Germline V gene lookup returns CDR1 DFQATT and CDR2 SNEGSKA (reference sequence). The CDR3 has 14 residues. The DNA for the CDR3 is TGCAGTGCTTGGGACAGGGGGTACACCGGGGAGCTGTTTTTT. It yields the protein CSAWDRGYTGELFF.

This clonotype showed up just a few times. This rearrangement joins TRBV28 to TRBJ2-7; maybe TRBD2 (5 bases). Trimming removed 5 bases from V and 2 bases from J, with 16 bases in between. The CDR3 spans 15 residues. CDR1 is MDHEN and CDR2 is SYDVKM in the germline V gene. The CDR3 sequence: CASSPPPGSTYEQYV. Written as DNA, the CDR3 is TGTGCCAGCAGTCCACCTCCGGGAAGCACCTACGAGCAGTACGTC.